This TCR beta chain was sequenced for a study of blood T cell repertoires in COVID-19. Study as a whole: Nucleic acid was either cDNA or gDNA, and it came from T cells, B-cell-depleted T cells, or PBMCs.

Here immunoSEQ multiplex PCR was the method, and the copy in TCRdb shows in-frame clones only, minus some. The sample lists 200,000 or so clones, roughly 80% occurring once. The germline V gene encodes CDR1 SGHTA and CDR2 FQGNSA. V lost 4 bases, J lost 0 bases, and 16 bases lay in between. The CDR3 spans 18 residues. The chain has TRBV7-2 and TRBJ2-6; maybe TRBD1 (6 bases). The receptor was derived from a human donor in a cohort sampled during active COVID-19. The sample taken for sequencing was peripheral blood. CDR3 sequence reads: CASSSRGQLGSGANVLTF. DNA of the CDR3: TGTGCCAGCAGCTCTAGGGGACAACTAGGCTCTGGGGCCAACGTCCTGACTTTC.